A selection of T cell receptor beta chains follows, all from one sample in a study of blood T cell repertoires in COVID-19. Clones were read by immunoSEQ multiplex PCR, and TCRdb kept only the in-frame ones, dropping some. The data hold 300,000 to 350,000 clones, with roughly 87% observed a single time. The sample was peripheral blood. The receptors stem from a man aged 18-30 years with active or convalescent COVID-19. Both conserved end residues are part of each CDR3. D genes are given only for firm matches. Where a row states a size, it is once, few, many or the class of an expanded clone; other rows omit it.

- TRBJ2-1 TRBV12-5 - CASGLVDGGVYNEQFF TGTGCTAGTGGTTTGGTAGATGGAGGGGTCTACAATGAGCAGTTCTTC
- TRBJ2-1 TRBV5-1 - CASDRKESGYNEQFF TGCGCCAGTGATCGTAAGGAGTCAGGGTACAATGAGCAGTTCTTC
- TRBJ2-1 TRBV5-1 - CASSLSDSINNEQFF TGCGCCAGCAGCTTGTCGGACTCGATCAACAATGAGCAGTTCTTC
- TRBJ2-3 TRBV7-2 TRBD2 CATVSSGGVGDTQYF TGTGCCACCGTGTCTAGCGGGGGGGTGGGGGATACGCAGTATTTT
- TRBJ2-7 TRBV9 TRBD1 CASSPPGQGFSYEQYF TGTGCCAGCAGCCCCCCCGGACAGGGGTTTTCCTACGAGCAGTACTTC
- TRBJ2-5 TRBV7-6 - CASSLVQGPLQETQYF TGTGCCAGCAGCTTAGTGCAGGGGCCTCTCCAAGAGACCCAGTACTTC
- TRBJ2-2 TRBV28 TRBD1 CASSLLGQGATGELFF TGTGCCAGCAGTTTATTGGGACAGGGGGCCACCGGGGAGCTGTTTTTT
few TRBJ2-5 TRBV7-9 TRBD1 CASSHDRGGETQYF TGTGCCAGCAGCCACGACAGGGGAGGAGAGACCCAGTACTTC
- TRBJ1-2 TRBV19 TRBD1 CASSPWTGLGYTF TGTGCCAGTAGTCCATGGACAGGGTTGGGCTACACCTTC
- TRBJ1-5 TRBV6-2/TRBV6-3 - CASSSSGFLGGQPQHF TGTGCCAGCAGTTCTTCAGGGTTCCTAGGGGGTCAGCCCCAGCATTTT
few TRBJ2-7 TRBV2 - CASRRSDNRSPYEQYF TGTGCCAGCAGGCGTTCGGACAACCGCTCCCCCTACGAGCAGTACTTC
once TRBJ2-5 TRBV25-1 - CASSDELGGETQYF TGTGCCAGCAGTGACGAGTTAGGCGGAGAGACCCAGTACTTC
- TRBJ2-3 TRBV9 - CASSVRRYFSTDTQYF TGTGCCAGCAGCGTTAGGCGGTACTTTTCCACAGATACGCAGTATTTT
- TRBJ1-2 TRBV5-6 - CASSFGLFNYGYTF TGTGCCAGCAGCTTTGGACTTTTTAACTATGGCTACACCTTC
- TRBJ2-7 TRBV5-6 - CASSFSYIRYEQYF TGTGCCAGCAGCTTTTCGTACATTCGATACGAGCAGTACTTC
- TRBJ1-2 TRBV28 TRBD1 CASSLRTGYGYTF TGTGCCAGCAGTTTAAGGACAGGCTATGGCTACACCTTC
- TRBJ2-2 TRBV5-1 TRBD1 CASSPGQGFNTGELFF TGCGCCAGCAGCCCGGGACAGGGGTTTAACACCGGGGAGCTGTTTTTT
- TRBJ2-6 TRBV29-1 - CSVERSGANVLTF TGCAGCGTTGAGCGCTCTGGGGCCAACGTCCTGACTTTC
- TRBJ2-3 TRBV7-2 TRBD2 CANGLAGGSTDTQYF TGTGCTAACGGACTAGCGGGGGGAAGCACAGATACGCAGTATTTT
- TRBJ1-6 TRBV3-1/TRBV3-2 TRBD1 CASSHSQGANNSPLHF TGTGCCAGCAGCCACTCACAGGGGGCGAATAATTCACCCCTCCACTTT
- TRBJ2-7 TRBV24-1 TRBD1 CATSDRDRGPYEQYF TGTGCCACCAGTGACAGGGACAGGGGGCCATACGAGCAGTACTTC
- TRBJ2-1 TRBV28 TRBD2 CASSSSSGRSYNEQFF TGTGCCAGCAGCTCTTCTAGCGGGAGGTCCTACAATGAGCAGTTCTTC
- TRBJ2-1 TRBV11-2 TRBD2 CASSSSSGRAFREQFF TGTGCCAGCAGCTCTTCTAGCGGGAGGGCCTTCCGTGAGCAGTTCTTC
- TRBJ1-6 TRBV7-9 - CASSGGRNSPLHF TGTGCCAGCAGCGGAGGGAGGAATTCACCCCTCCACTTT
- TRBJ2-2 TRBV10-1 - CASSESRANTGELFF TGCGCCAGCAGTGAGTCGAGGGCGAACACCGGGGAGCTGTTTTTT
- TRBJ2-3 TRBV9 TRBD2 CASSVQASGGIDTQYF TGTGCCAGCAGCGTTCAGGCTAGCGGGGGTATAGATACGCAGTATTTT
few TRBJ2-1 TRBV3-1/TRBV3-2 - CASSQGLGGANNEQFF TGTGCCAGCAGCCAAGGGCTAGGGGGAGCCAACAATGAGCAGTTCTTC
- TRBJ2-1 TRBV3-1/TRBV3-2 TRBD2 CASSQGYAGGPYNEQFF TGTGCCAGCAGCCAAGGGTACGCGGGAGGGCCCTACAATGAGCAGTTCTTC
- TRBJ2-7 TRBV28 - CASKSGEQYF TGTGCCAGCAAATCGGGGGAGCAGTACTTC
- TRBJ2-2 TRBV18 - CASSQGGTNTGELFF TGTGCCAGCTCACAAGGGGGAACGAACACCGGGGAGCTGTTTTTT
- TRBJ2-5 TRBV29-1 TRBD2 CSAIRMGGDQETQYF TGCAGCGCCATCCGTATGGGGGGGGACCAAGAGACCCAGTACTTC
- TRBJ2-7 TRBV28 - CASSSGGSGSGYEQYF TGTGCCAGCAGTTCTGGAGGGTCAGGTTCAGGGTACGAGCAGTACTTC
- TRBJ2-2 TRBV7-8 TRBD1 CASSYRGRPSTGELFF TGTGCCAGCAGCTACAGGGGGCGGCCGAGCACCGGGGAGCTGTTTTTT